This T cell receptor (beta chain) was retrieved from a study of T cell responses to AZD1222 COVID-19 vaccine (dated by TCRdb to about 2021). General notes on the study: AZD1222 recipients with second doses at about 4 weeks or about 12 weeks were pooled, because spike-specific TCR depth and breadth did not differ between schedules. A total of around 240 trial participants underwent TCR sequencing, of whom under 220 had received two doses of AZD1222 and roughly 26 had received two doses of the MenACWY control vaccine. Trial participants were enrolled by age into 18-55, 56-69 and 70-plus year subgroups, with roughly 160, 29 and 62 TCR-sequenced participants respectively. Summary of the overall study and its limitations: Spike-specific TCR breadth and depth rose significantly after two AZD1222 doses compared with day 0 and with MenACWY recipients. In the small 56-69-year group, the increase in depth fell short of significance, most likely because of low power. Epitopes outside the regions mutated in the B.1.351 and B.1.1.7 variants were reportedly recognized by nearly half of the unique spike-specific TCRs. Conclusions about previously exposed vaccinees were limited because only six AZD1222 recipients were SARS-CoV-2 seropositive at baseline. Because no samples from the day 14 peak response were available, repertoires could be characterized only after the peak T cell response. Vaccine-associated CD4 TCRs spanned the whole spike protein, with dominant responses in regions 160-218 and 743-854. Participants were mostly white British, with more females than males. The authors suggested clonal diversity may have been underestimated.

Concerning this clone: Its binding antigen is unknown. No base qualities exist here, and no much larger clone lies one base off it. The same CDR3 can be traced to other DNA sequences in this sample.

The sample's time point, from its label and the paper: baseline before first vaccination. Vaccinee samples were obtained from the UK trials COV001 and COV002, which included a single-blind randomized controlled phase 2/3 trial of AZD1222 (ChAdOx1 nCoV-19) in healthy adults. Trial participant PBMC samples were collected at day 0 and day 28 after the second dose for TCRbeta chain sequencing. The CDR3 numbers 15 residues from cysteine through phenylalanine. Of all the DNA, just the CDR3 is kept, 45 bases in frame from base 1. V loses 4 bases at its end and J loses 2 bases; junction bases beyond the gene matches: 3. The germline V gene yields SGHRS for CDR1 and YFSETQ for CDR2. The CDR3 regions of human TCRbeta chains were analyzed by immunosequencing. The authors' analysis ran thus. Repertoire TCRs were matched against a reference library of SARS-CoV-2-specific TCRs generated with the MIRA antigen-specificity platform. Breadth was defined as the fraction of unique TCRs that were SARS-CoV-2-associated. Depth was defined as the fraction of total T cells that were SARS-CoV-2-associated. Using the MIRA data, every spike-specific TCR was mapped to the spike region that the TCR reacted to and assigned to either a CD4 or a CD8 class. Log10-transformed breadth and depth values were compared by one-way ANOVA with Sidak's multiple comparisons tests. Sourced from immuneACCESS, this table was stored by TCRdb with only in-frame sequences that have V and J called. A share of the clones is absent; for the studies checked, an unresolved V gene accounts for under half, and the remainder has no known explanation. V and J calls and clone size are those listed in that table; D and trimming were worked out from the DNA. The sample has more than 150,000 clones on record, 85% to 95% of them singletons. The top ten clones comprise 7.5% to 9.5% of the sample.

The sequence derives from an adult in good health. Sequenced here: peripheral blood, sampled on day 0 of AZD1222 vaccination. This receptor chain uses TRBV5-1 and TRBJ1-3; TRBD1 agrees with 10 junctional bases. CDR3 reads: CASSPGTGAGNTIYF. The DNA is TGCGCCAGCAGCCCCGGGACAGGGGCTGGAAACACCATATATTTT.